These T cell receptor beta chains were read from a single sample in a study of blood T cells in healthy people across ages. TCRdb re-called the 5' RACE reads with MiXCR, one entry per CDR3 protein. The data contain some 760,000 distinct CDR3 sequences, 20% to 25% of them seen just once; the ten biggest clones take up approximately 4%. This sample also appeared in a second study, on T cells of mothers and their children.

Sequencing was done on a sample of blood. Every receptor here comes from a boy aged 5-17 years in good health. Both conserved end residues are part of each CDR3. The D gene is left open where the match is weak. Expanded clones get a size class; other rows say once, few or many, or leave the size out.

TRBJ2-7 | . | . | TRBV25-1 | TGTGCCAGCAGTGAATTAAGGGAGCAGTACTTC | CASSELREQYF
TRBJ2-1 | few | TRBD2 | TRBV19 | TGTGCCAGTAGTCTCCGGGACTATAATAATGAGCAGTTCTTC | CASSLRDYNNEQFF
TRBJ2-1 | . | TRBD2 | TRBV5-1 | TGCGCCAGTAGTGATAGCGGGGCGGACTACAATGAGCAGTTCTTC | CASSDSGADYNEQFF
TRBJ2-7 | . | . | TRBV20-1 | TGCAGTGCCCACAGGGACTACGAGCAGTACTTC | CSAHRDYEQYF
TRBJ1-3 | few | . | TRBV12-3/TRBV12-4 | TGTGCCAGCAGTGCTGGTGGAAACACCATATATTTT | CASSAGGNTIYF
TRBJ2-7 | . | . | TRBV7-6 | TGTGCCAGCAGCCCCATGGGGCCCTCCTACGAGCAGTACTTC | CASSPMGPSYEQYF
TRBJ1-5 | few | . | TRBV20-1 | TGCAGTGCTAGAGATCTAAGGGGGGGTCAGCCCCAGCATTTT | CSARDLRGGQPQHF
TRBJ2-7 | . | TRBD1 | TRBV11-1 | TGTGCCAGCAGCTTGAGGGGGCCGGGCTACGAGCAGTACTTC | CASSLRGPGYEQYF
TRBJ2-3 | few | . | TRBV20-1 | TGCAGTGCTAGATTGTCAGAGCCAGATACGCAGTATTTT | CSARLSEPDTQYF
TRBJ2-5 | few | TRBD2 | TRBV27 | TGTGCCACTCGTCGTGGGACTAGCGGGAGTATAGAGACCCAGTACTTC | CATRRGTSGSIETQYF
TRBJ2-5 | few | TRBD1 | TRBV5-1 | TGCGCCAGCAGCTTGTCCTGGGGACAGCGGGAGACCCAGTACTTC | CASSLSWGQRETQYF
TRBJ2-1 | . | . | TRBV29-1 | TGCAGCGTTGTATCGTTGGAGTCCCCCTACAATGAGCAGTCCTTC | CSVVSLESPYNEQSF
TRBJ2-5 | . | TRBD2 | TRBV6-2/TRBV6-3 | TGTGCCAGCAGTGCGGCTAGCGGGACGCAAGAGACCCAGTACTTC | CASSAASGTQETQYF
TRBJ2-1 | . | TRBD1 | TRBV12-3/TRBV12-4 | TGTGCCAGCAGTTTAGGCGGACAGGGGGCCTACAATGAGCAGTTCTTC | CASSLGGQGAYNEQFF
TRBJ1-2 | . | . | TRBV7-9 | TGTGCCAGCAGTTTCGGGGGAAACTATGGCTACACCTTC | CASSFGGNYGYTF
TRBJ2-7 | . | . | TRBV7-6 | TGTGCCAGCAGCTTAGAGTCCTGGGGGCGCGGCGAGCAGTACTTC | CASSLESWGRGEQYF
TRBJ1-1 | . | TRBD1 | TRBV20-1 | TGCAGTGCTAGAGCACTGGGACAGGGGAACACTGAAGCTTTCTTT | CSARALGQGNTEAFF
TRBJ2-5 | few | . | TRBV10-3 | TGTGCCATCAGTGAGTCAAGAGAAGAGACCCAGTACTTC | CAISESREETQYF
TRBJ2-1 | few | TRBD2 | TRBV4-2 | TGTGCCAGCAGCCAAGTTGGGCAGCGGGGTTACAATGGGCAGTTCTTC | CASSQVGQRGYNGQFF
TRBJ2-1 | . | TRBD1 | TRBV11-3 | TGTGCCAGCAGCTTAGAGACTGCCGGGACAGGGTCCAATGAGCAGTTCTTC | CASSLETAGTGSNEQFF
TRBJ2-1 | . | . | TRBV7-3 | TGTGCCAGCAGCTTTGTCCGGGGAGAGAACAATGTGCAGTTCTTC | CASSFVRGENNVQFF
TRBJ2-7 | few | TRBD1 | TRBV5-6 | TGTGCCAGCAGCGCGGCAGGGGGTTACTACGAGCAGTACTTC | CASSAAGGYYEQYF
TRBJ2-7 | . | . | TRBV20-1 | TGCAGTGCTAGGGACTCCGTCTGGTCGATCTACTACGAGCAGTACTTC | CSARDSVWSIYYEQYF
TRBJ2-7 | many | . | TRBV20-1 | TGCAGTGGAGGAGGAAACTCCTACGAGCAGTACTTC | CSGGGNSYEQYF
TRBJ2-5 | . | TRBD1 | TRBV6-5 | TGTGCCAGCAGCGGGGCAGGGGGTACTCAAGAGACCCAGTACTTC | CASSGAGGTQETQYF
TRBJ1-5 | many | . | TRBV7-4 | TGTGCCAGCAGCTTAGGTAGTGGCGGAAATCAGCCCCAGCATTTT | CASSLGSGGNQPQHF
TRBJ2-3 | . | . | TRBV7-2 | TGTGCCAGCAAGACGTTAGGGATGATAGATACGCAGTATTTT | CASKTLGMIDTQYF
TRBJ2-3 | . | TRBD1 | TRBV20-1 | TGCAGTGCTAGAGACAGGGGGTCACTTCTCGTGGATACGCAGTATTTT | CSARDRGSLLVDTQYF
TRBJ2-5 | few | . | TRBV4-3 | TGCGCCAGCAGCCAAGACCGTGTGGAGACCCAGTACTTC | CASSQDRVETQYF
TRBJ1-2 | many | . | TRBV27 | TGTGCCAGCAGTTTATTCGGGACACCGTCTAACTATGGCTACACCTTC | CASSLFGTPSNYGYTF
TRBJ2-3 | . | . | TRBV28 | TGTGCCAGCTCTACCGCGGGCACAGATACGCAGTATTTT | CASSTAGTDTQYF
TRBJ1-5 | few | . | TRBV6-5 | TGTGCCAGCAGTCCCATAGGCAATCAGCCCCAGCATTTT | CASSPIGNQPQHF
TRBJ2-1 | many | TRBD2 | TRBV6-4 | TGTGCCAGCAGTGTCCTAGCGGGAGCCGGGTACAATGAGCAGTTCTTC | CASSVLAGAGYNEQFF
TRBJ2-4 | . | TRBD1 | TRBV20-1 | TGCAGTGCACGCCCACAGGGGCCCTTAAACATTCAGTACTTC | CSARPQGPLNIQYF
TRBJ2-7 | . | . | TRBV12-3/TRBV12-4 | TGTGCCAGCAGTTATCCTGGGGGAGGTTACGAGCAGTACTTC | CASSYPGGGYEQYF
TRBJ2-1 | . | . | TRBV6-5 | TGTGCCAGCAGAAGGAGACAGACCCACAATGAGCAGTTCTTC | CASRRRQTHNEQFF
TRBJ2-1 | . | TRBD2 | TRBV2 | TGTGCCAGCAGTGAGCTAGCGGGATACAATGAGCAGTTCTTC | CASSELAGYNEQFF
TRBJ2-5 | . | . | TRBV28 | TGTGCCAGCAGGGTGGGGATCCAAGAGACCCAGTACTTC | CASRVGIQETQYF
TRBJ1-1 | . | . | TRBV7-6 | TGTGCCAGCAGCTTAGGTCTTGACACTGAAGCTTTCTTT | CASSLGLDTEAFF
TRBJ2-5 | . | TRBD2 | TRBV6-1 | TGTGCCAGCAGTGGAACCACCTTCGGACTAGCGGGGGAGCTCCAGTACTTC | CASSGTTFGLAGELQYF
TRBJ1-2 | few | . | TRBV6-1 | TGTGCCACACATCAGGGGCTGGGCTATGGCTACACCTTC | CATHQGLGYGYTF
TRBJ2-7 | . | . | TRBV21-1 | TGTGCCAGCAGCAAAGACGTCTCGGGGAGGGAAAGGAACGAGCAGTACTTC | CASSKDVSGRERNEQYF
TRBJ2-1 | few | . | TRBV20-1 | TGCAGTTTGCCACGGACCTACAATGAGCAGTTCTTC | CSLPRTYNEQFF
TRBJ2-1 | . | . | TRBV5-1 | TGCGCCAGCAGCTTGGCCTCTCGGACCAAGTTTCGTGAGCAGTTCTTC | CASSLASRTKFREQFF
TRBJ1-2 | . | . | TRBV12-3/TRBV12-4 | TGTGCCAGCAGTTTTAGGGGCGGGGATGGCTACACCTTC | CASSFRGGDGYTF
TRBJ2-4 | . | . | TRBV4-3 | TGCGCCAGCAGCCAAGAGGAGGGAACCAAAAACATTCAGTACTTC | CASSQEEGTKNIQYF
TRBJ1-4 | . | . | TRBV20-1 | TGCAGTGCCCCCGGCGGGTCTCTTAATGAAAAACTGTTTTTT | CSAPGGSLNEKLFF
TRBJ2-1 | . | . | TRBV7-9 | TGTGCCAGCAGCTTAGGAACCACCTCCTACAATGAGCAGTTCTTC | CASSLGTTSYNEQFF
TRBJ2-7 | . | TRBD1 | TRBV29-1 | TGCAGCGTTGAAGGGTGGACAGGGGGGGGCGAGCAGTACTTC | CSVEGWTGGGEQYF
TRBJ2-5 | once | . | TRBV6-2/TRBV6-3 | TGTGCCAGCAGTTCGGCAGGGAGGAGGTACTTC | CASSSAGRRYF
TRBJ1-4 | few | . | TRBV20-1 | TGCAGTGCTGTCCGGGGGGCGGATGAAAAACTGTTTTTT | CSAVRGADEKLFF
TRBJ2-5 | . | TRBD1 | TRBV7-7 | TGTGCTAGCAGCTTAGTAGGACAGGGTGGAGAGACCCAGTACTTC | CASSLVGQGGETQYF
TRBJ2-3 | . | TRBD2 | TRBV9 | TGTGCCAGCAGCTCGGGACTAGCGAGTGGGACAGATACGCAGTATTTT | CASSSGLASGTDTQYF